This TCR beta chain derives from a study of control samples from healthy donors and cancer patients. This CDR3 is 14 amino acids long. Trimming took off 7 bases at V and 0 bases at J, with 10 bases between the two ends. Germline loops: CDR1 SNHLY, CDR2 FYNNEI. Some clones are missing from TCRdb's copy, which holds only in-frame ones; the method was immunoSEQ multiplex PCR. This sample carries about 190,000 clones, around 93% of them seen once, and the ten largest clones take more than 1.4%. This clonotype originated in a young man in good health. The source material was blood. The chain couples TRBV2 to TRBJ1-5; D unresolved. CDR3 nucleotide sequence: TGTGCCAGCACCAGAGTCCATAGCAATCAGCCCCAGCATTTT. Encoded protein: CASTRVHSNQPQHF.